These 7 T cell receptor beta chains were all obtained from the same sample, sequenced in a study of technical replicates of blood from a few donors (dated by TCRdb to the late 2010s). The library came from the immunoSEQ multiplex PCR assay. TCRdb limited this immuneACCESS table to in-frame rearrangements with V and J called. A share of clones is missing; checked studies link under half to unresolved V genes, and the rest is unexplained. For this sample there are about 58,000 clones; roughly 89% appear just once. Clones ranked in the top ten supply about 4.3% of the sample. Sequenced sample: PBMCs. These receptor sequences come from a human donor in good health. Some clones in this sample may be carry-over from other donors' samples.

The rearrangement links TRBV19 to TRBJ2-4; D not resolved. Trimming removed 5 bases at V and 7 bases at J, with 9 bases between. The CDR3 spans 12 residues. The V gene's germline CDR1 is LNHDA and CDR2 SQIVND (reference sequence). CDR3 protein: CASSPQANIQYF. DNA of the CDR3: TGTGCCAGTAGTCCCCAGGCGAACATTCAGTACTTC. Full variable domain (missing parts from reference TRBV19 and TRBJ2-4): DGGITQSPKYLFRKEGQNVTLSCEQNLNHDAMYWYRQDPGQGLRLIYYSQIVNDFQKGDIAEGYSVSREKKESFPLTVTSAQKNPTAFYLCASSPQANIQYFGAGTRLSVL.

A remark on this clone: Additional DNA sequences in this sample encode the identical CDR3. J is TRBJ2-7 and V is TRBV4-3, with TRBD2 matching 7 bases. Germline V gene sequence: CDR1 LGHNA, CDR2 YSLEER. Trimming at V came to 0 bases and at J to 3 bases, leaving 5 bases not matched to a gene. The CDR3 is 15 amino acids. This CDR3 reads CASSQDQRGSYEQYF. The CDR3, as DNA: TGCGCCAGCAGCCAAGATCAGCGGGGCAGCTACGAGCAGTACTTC.

The chain recombines TRBV9 with TRBJ2-5; 11 bases match TRBD2. The V segment lost 0 bases and the J segment 4 bases; nucleotides outside the gene matches: 8. The CDR3 runs 17 residues. The germline V gene has CDR1 SGDLS and CDR2 YYNGEE. CDR3 amino acids: CASSVGSSGRRVETQYF. CDR3 coding DNA: TGTGCCAGCAGCGTAGGTTCTAGCGGGAGGCGGGTAGAGACCCAGTACTTC.

This clone has a single count. The rearrangement links TRBV10-3 to TRBJ2-1, with D tentatively TRBD1 (6 bases). Germline CDR1 and CDR2: ENHRY and SYGVKD. V was cut by 7 bases and J by 7 bases, with 17 bases left in between. The CDR3 totals 14 residues. The CDR3 DNA reads as TGTGCCATCACCTCCGGACAGTCTCAAAATGAGCAGTTCTTC. Protein product: CAITSGQSQNEQFF.

The gene calls are TRBV29-1 and TRBJ2-2; 7 nucleotides line up with TRBD1. The CDR3 is 12 amino acids. V was clipped by 7 bases and J by 5 bases; unmatched bases: 4. Germline V lookup: CDR1 SQVTM, CDR2 ANQGSEA. Written as DNA, the CDR3 is TGCAGCGGAGGACAGGAGACCGGGGAGCTGTTTTTT. Residues: CSGGQETGELFF.

CDR3 loop: CASSPSAGVDTGELFF. The CDR3, as DNA: TGTGCCAGCAGCCCCTCAGCGGGAGTTGACACCGGGGAGCTGTTTTTT. The chain links TRBV4-2 to TRBJ2-2, with 8 bases matching TRBD2. Germline V gene lookup returns CDR1 LGHNA and CDR2 YNFKEQ. V was clipped by 4 bases and J by 3 bases; unmatched bases: 7. CDR3 length: 16 residues.

This chain links TRBV6-5 with TRBJ1-2; D is possibly TRBD1 (6 bases). CDR3 length equals 13 residues. V lost 7 bases, J lost 5 bases, and 14 bases lay in between. Germline loops: CDR1 MNHEY, CDR2 SVGAGI. DNA of the CDR3: TGTGCCAGCACCTCGAACAGGGAATATGGCTACACCTTC. Amino acids: CASTSNREYGYTF.